Below, one T cell receptor (beta chain) is given with its context. The antigen is unknown. Germline values: CDR1 MNHEY, CDR2 SMNVEV (reference sequence). With 5 bases removed from V and 1 base from J, the gap between germline ends came to 12 bases. The CDR3 extends over 15 amino acids. Staff drew approximately 9.1 milliliters of peripheral blood from each donor. Per sample, at least 5.5 micrograms of total RNA were extracted. Next came a second PCR, run for about 6 to 11 cycles, which used a sample-barcoded 5' primer along with a J-beta primer mix. Each CDR3 protein gets one entry after TCRdb re-called the 5' RACE reads with MiXCR. The sample lists hundreds of thousands of distinct CDR3 sequences; about 30% were seen once. The data stem from a study of blood T cells in healthy people across ages. Regarding the study as a whole: Bulk PBMC profiling left naive and antigen-experienced comparisons inconclusive.

The gene calls are TRBV27 and TRBJ2-4, with a tentative D call TRBD1 (6 bases). The source material was blood. This clonotype was sampled from a woman aged 80 or over in good health. The CDR3 loop reads CASSQGRGAKNIQYF. The CDR3 region has the DNA TGTGCCAGCAGTCAGGGTAGGGGGGCCAAAAACATTCAGTACTTC.